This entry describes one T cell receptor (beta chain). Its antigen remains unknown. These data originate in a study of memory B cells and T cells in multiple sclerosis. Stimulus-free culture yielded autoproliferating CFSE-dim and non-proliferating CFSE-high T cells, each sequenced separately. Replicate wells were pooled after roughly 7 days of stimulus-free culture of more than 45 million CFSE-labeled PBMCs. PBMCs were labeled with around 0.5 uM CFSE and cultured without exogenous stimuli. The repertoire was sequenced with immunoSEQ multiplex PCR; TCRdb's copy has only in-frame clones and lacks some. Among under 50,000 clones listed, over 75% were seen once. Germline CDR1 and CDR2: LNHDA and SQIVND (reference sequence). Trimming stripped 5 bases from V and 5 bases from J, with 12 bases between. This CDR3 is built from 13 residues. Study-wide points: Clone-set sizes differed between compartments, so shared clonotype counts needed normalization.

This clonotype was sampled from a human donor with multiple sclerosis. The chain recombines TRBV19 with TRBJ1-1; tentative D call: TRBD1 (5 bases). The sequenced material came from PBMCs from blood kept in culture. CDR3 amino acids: CASSSQGETEAFF. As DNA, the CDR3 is TGTGCCAGTAGTTCTCAGGGCGAGACTGAAGCTTTCTTT. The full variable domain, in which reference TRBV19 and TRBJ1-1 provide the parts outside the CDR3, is DGGITQSPKYLFRKEGQNVTLSCEQNLNHDAMYWYRQDPGQGLRLIYYSQIVNDFQKGDIAEGYSVSREKKESFPLTVTSAQKNPTAFYLCASSSQGETEAFFGQGTRLTVV.